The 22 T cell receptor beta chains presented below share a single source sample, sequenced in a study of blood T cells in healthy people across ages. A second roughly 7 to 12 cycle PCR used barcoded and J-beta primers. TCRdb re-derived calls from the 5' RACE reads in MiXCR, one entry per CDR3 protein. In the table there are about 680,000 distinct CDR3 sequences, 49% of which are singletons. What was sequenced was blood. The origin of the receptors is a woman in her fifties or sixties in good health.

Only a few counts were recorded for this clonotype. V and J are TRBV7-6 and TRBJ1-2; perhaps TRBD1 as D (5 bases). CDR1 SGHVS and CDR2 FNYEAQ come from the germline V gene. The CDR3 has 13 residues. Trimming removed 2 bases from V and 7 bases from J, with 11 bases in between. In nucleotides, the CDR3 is TGTGCCAGCAGCTTATTTGGGGGTGTTGGCTACACCTTC. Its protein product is CASSLFGGVGYTF.

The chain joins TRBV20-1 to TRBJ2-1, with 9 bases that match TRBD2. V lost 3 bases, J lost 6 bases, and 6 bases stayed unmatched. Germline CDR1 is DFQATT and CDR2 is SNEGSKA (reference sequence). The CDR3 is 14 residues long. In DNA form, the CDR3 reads TGCAGTGCTAGGGGCGGGAGGGCCGGCAATGAGCAGTTCTTC. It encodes CSARGGRAGNEQFF.

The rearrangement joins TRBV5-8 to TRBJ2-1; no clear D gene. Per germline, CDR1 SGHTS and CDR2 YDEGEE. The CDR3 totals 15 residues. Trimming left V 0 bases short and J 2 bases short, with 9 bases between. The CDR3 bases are TGTGCCAGCAGCTTGGGACAAGGGACCTACAATGAGCAGTTCTTC. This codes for CASSLGQGTYNEQFF.

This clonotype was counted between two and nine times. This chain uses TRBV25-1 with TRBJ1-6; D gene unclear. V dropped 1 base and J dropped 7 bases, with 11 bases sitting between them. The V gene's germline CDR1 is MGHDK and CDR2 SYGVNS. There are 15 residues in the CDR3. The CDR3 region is CASSESVHPNSPLHF. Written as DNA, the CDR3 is TGTGCCAGCAGTGAATCGGTCCATCCAAATTCACCCCTCCACTTT.

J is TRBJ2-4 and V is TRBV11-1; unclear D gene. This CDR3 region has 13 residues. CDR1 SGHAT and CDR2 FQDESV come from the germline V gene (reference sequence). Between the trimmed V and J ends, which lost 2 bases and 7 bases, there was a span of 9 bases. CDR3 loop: CASSLHPGNIQYF. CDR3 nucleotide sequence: TGTGCCAGCAGCTTACATCCCGGGAACATTCAGTACTTC.

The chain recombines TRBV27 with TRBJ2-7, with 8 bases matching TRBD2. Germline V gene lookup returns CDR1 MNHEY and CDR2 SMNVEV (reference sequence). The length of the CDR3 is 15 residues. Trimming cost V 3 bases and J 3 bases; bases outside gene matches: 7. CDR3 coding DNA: TGTGCCAGCAGTTTGAGAAGCGGGAGCGTCTACGAGCAGTACTTC. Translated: CASSLRSGSVYEQYF.

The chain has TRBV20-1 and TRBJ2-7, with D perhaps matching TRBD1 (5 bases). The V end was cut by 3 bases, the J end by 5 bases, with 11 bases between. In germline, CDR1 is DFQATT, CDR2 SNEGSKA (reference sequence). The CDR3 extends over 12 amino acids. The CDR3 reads CSARAGINEQYF. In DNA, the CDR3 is TGCAGTGCTAGGGCAGGGATCAACGAGCAGTACTTC.

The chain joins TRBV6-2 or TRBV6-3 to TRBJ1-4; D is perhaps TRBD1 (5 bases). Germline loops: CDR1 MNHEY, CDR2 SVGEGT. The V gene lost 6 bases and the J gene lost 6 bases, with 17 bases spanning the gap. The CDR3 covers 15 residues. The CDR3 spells CASSYRRGDDEKLFF. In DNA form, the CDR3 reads TGTGCCAGCAGCTATCGGCGGGGCGACGATGAAAAACTGTTTTTT.

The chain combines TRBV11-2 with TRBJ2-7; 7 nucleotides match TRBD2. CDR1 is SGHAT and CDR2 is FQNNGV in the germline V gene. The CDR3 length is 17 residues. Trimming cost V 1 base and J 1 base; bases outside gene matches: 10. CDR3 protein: CASSLVGKRGDSYEQYF. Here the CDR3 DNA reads TGTGCCAGCAGCTTAGTTGGCAAGCGGGGAGATTCCTACGAGCAGTACTTC.

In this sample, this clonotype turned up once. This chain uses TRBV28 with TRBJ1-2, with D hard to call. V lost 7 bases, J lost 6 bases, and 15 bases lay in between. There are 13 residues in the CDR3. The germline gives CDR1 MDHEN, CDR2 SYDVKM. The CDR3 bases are TGTGCCAGCACAAGGGTCGCGGGCAATGGCTACACCTTC. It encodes CASTRVAGNGYTF.

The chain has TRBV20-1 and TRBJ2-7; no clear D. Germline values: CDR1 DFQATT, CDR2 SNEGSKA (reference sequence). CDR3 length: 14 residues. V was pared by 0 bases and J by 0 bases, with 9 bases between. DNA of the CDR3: TGCAGTGCTAGAGATGCCCAGACCTCCTACGAGCAGTACTTC. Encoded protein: CSARDAQTSYEQYF.

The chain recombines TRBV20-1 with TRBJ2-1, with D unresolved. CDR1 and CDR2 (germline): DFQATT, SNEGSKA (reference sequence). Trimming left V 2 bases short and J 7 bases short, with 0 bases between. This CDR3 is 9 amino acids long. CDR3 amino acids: CSARNEQFF. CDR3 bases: TGCAGTGCTAGAAATGAGCAGTTCTTC.

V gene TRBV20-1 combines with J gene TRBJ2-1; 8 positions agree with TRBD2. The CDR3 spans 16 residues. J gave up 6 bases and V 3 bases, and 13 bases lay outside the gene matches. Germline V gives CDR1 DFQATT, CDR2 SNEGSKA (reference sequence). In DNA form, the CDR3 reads TGCAGTGCTAGCGCCTCCGGGACTAGATGGGGCAATGAGCAGTTCTTC. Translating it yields CSASASGTRWGNEQFF.

Written as DNA, the CDR3 is TGTGCCAGCAGCTTAGAAAGGGGCTCTGAGCAGTTCTTC. Translation gives CASSLERGSEQFF. J is TRBJ2-1 and V is TRBV7-6; D perhaps matches TRBD1 (5 bases). Germline V gene sequence: CDR1 SGHVS, CDR2 FNYEAQ. The CDR3 is made up of 13 amino acids. The V and J ends lost 1 base and 9 bases respectively, with 10 bases between them.

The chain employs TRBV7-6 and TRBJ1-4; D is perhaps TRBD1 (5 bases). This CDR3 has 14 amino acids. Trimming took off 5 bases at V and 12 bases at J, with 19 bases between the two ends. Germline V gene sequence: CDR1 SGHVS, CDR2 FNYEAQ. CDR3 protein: CASSPDGGGEELFF. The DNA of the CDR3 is TGTGCCAGCAGCCCAGACGGGGGTGGAGAAGAACTGTTTTTT.

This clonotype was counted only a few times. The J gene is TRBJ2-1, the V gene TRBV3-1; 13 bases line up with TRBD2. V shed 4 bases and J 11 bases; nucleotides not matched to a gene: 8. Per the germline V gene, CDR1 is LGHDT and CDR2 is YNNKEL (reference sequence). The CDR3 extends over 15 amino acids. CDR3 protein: CASSRWTSGSGQQFF. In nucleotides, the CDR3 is TGTGCCAGCAGCCGTTGGACTAGCGGGAGCGGTCAGCAGTTCTTC.

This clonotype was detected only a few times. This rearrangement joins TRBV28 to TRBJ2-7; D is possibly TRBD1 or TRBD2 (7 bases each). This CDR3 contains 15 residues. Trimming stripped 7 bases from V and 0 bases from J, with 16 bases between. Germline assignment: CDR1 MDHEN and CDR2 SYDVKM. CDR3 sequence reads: CASKGRDRSSYEQYF. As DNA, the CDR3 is TGTGCCAGCAAGGGGAGGGACAGAAGCTCCTACGAGCAGTACTTC.

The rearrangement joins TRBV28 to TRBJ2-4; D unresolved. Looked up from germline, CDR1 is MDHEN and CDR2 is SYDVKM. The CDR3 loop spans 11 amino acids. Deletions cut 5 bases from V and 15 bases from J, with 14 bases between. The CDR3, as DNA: TGTGCCAGCAGTCCCGGGCCCCTTAGGTACTTC. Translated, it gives CASSPGPLRYF. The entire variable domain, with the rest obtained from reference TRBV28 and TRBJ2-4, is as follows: DVKVTQSSRYLVKRTGEKVFLECVQDMDHENMFWYRQDPGLGLRLIYFSYDVKMKEKGDIPEGYSVSREKKERFSLILESASTNQTSMYLCASSPGPLRYFGAGTRLSVL.

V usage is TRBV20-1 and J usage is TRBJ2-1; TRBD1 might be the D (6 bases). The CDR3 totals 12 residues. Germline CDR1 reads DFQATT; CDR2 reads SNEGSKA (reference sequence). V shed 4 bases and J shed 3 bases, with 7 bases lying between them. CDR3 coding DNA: TGCAGTGCTAAGGGGGACTACAATGAGCAGTTCTTC. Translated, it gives CSAKGDYNEQFF.

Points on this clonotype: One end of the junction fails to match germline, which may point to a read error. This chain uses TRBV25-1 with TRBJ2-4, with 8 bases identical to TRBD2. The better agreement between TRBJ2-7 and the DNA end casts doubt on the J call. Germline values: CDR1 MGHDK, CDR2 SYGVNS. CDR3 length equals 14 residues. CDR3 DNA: TGTGCCGGCAGTAAAGCGGGGGACTTACCCGAGCAGTACTTC. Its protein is CAGSKAGDLPEQYF.

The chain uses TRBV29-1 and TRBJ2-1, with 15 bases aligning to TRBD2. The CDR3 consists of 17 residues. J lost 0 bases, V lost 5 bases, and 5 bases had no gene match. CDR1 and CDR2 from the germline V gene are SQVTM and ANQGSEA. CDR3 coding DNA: TGCAGCGTTTTAGGACTAGCGGGAGGGCACTCCTACAATGAGCAGTTCTTC. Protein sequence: CSVLGLAGGHSYNEQFF.

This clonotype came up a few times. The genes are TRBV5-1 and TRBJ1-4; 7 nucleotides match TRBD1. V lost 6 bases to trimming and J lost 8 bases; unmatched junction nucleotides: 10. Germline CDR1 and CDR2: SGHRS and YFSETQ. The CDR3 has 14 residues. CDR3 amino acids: CASNTGDQGEKLFF. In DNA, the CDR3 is TGCGCCAGCAACACAGGGGACCAAGGGGAAAAACTGTTTTTT. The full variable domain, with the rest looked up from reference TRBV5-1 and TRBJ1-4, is KAGVTQTPRYLIKTRGQQVTLSCSPISGHRSVSWYQQTPGQGLQFLFEYFSETQRNKGNFPGRFSGRQFSNSRSEMNVSTLELGDSALYLCASNTGDQGEKLFFGSGTQLSVL.